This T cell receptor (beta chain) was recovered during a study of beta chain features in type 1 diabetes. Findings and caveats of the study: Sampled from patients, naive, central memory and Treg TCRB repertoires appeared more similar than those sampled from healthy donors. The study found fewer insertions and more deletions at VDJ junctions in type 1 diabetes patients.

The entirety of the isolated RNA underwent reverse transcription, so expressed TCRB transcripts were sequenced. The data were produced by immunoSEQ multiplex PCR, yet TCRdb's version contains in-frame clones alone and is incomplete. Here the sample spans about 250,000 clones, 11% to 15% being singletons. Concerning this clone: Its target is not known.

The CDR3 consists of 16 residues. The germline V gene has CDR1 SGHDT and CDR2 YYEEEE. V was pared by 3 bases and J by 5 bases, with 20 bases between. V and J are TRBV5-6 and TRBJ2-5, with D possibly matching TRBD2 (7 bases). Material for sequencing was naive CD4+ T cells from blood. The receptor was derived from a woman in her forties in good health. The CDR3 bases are TGTGCCAGCAGCTCCCCCCGGGGGGCGCCCCGGGAGACCCAGTACTTC. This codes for CASSSPRGAPRETQYF.